This T cell receptor beta chain is drawn from a study of cytotoxic CD8 clonotypes in ibrutinib-treated CLL. Profiling relied on immunoSEQ multiplex PCR, and the TCRdb table lists in-frame clones only, not all of them. The sample records under 45,000 clones, 55% to 80% being singletons. The germline V gene has CDR1 SGHAT and CDR2 FQNNGV. V was cut by 5 bases and J by 2 bases, with 13 bases left in between. There are 14 residues in the CDR3. The rearrangement links TRBV11-2 to TRBJ2-7, with D possibly TRBD2 on 5 matching bases. This specimen consisted of PBMCs, obtained at disease progression, from a patient treated with ibrutinib. This sequence originates from a human donor with chronic lymphocytic leukemia. The CDR3 loop is CASSGTGSAYEQYF. CDR3 nucleotide sequence: TGTGCCAGCAGCGGTACGGGGTCCGCCTACGAGCAGTACTTC.